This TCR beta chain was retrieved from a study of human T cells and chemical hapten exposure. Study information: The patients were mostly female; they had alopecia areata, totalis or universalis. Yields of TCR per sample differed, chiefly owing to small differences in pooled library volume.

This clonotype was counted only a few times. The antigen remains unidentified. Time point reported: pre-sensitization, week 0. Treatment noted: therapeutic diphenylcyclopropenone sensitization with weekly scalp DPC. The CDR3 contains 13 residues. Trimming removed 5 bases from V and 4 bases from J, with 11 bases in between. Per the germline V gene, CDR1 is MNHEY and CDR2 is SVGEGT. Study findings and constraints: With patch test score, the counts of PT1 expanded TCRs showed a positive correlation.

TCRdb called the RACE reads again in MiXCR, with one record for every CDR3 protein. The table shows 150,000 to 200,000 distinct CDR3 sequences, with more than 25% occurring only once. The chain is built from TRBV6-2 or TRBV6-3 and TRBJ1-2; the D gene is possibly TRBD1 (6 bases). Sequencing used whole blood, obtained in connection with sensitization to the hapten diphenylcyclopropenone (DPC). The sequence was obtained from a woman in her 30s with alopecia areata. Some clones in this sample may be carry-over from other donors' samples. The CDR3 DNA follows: TGTGCCAGCAGTAAGGACAGTCTCTATGGCTACACCTTC. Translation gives CASSKDSLYGYTF.